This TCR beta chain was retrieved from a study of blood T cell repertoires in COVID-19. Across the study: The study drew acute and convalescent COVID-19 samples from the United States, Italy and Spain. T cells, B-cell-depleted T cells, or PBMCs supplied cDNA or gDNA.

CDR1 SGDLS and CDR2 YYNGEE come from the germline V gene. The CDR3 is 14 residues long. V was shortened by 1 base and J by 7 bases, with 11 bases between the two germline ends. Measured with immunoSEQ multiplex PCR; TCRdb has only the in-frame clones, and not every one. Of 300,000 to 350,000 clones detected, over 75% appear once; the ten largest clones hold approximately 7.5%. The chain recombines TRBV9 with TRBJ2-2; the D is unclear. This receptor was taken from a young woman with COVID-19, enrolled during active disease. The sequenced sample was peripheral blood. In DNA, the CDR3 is TGTGCCAGCAGCGTATTACTCAACGGCGGGGAGCTGTTTTTT. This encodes CASSVLLNGGELFF. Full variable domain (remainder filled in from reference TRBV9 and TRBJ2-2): DSGVTQTPKHLITATGQRVTLRCSPRSGDLSVYWYQQSLDQGLQFLIQYYNGEERAKGNILERFSAQQFPDLHSELNLSSLELGDSALYFCASSVLLNGGELFFGEGSRLTVL.